This TCR beta chain stems from a study of shared clonotypes between healthy human individuals. Study results and limitations: Blood was the sole source, and tissue repertoires probably differ.

Positively selected for CCR7, the CD45RO-negative cells used as naive CD8 cells excluded terminally differentiated effector memory CD45RA+ cells. The donor population consisted of healthy HIV-negative adults with no recent acute infections or vaccinations. The CDR3 extends over 15 amino acids. V lost 5 bases to trimming and J lost 5 bases, with 18 bases between them. Per the germline V gene, CDR1 is SEHNR and CDR2 is FQNEAQ (reference sequence). The table came from immunoSEQ multiplex PCR; TCRdb's copy has only in-frame clones and leaves some out. The data show hundreds of thousands of clones, 96% seen once. Concerning this clone: Its antigen is undetermined.

The chain uses TRBV7-9 and TRBJ2-5; D not resolved. This clonotype was sampled from a woman in her 30s in good health. The sequenced sample consisted of naive CD8+ T cells sorted from blood. The CDR3 is CASSQGALAGETQYF. The CDR3 DNA is TGTGCCAGCAGCCAAGGCGCTTTAGCTGGGGAGACCCAGTACTTC.